Below, 3 T cell receptor beta chains from the same sample are listed, as sequenced in a study of T cells in Graves' hyperthyroidism and ophthalmopathy. There were TCR beta CDR3 regions amplified from RNA transcripts. With the HTBI primer set, the TCR CDR3 went through a first round of RT-PCR. TCRdb used MiXCR to reprocess the multiplex PCR reads, holding one entry per CDR3 protein. Of approximately 490,000 distinct CDR3 sequences listed, roughly 22% were seen once; the top ten hold about half. Sequencing was done on a sample of blood. The receptors were sampled from a woman in her 70s with Graves' ophthalmopathy.

Only a few counts were recorded for this clonotype. The chain carries TRBV2 and TRBJ2-3, with unresolved D. The CDR3 is 14 amino acids. Trimming pared 3 bases from V and 5 bases from J, leaving 12 bases between. Looked up from germline, CDR1 is SNHLY and CDR2 is FYNNEI. The CDR3 reads CASSDVYVGDTQYF. CDR3 sequence (DNA): TGTGCCAGCAGTGACGTTTATGTGGGAGATACGCAGTATTTT.

This chain joins TRBV3-1 and TRBJ2-7; TRBD2 aligns across 9 bases. With V trimmed by 4 bases and J by 7 bases, 8 bases remained unmatched. Germline V CDR1 and CDR2: LGHDT, YNNKEL (reference sequence). The CDR3 is made up of 14 amino acids. CDR3 protein: CASSPTISGGEQYF. The CDR3 DNA reads as TGTGCCAGCAGCCCGACAATTAGCGGGGGAGAGCAGTACTTC.

The chain employs TRBV20-1 and TRBJ2-3, with TRBD2 matching over 11 bases. CDR3 length equals 16 residues. Germline CDR1 is DFQATT and CDR2 is SNEGSKA (reference sequence). V trimming: 5 bases; J trimming: 0 bases; junction bases outside the gene matches: 7. This CDR3 is CSAQSGTSGSTDTQYF. In DNA form, the CDR3 reads TGCAGTGCTCAATCCGGGACTAGCGGTAGCACAGATACGCAGTATTTT.